Below are 10 T cell receptor beta chains sequenced from a single sample in a study of glioma-infiltrating T cells after dendritic cell vaccination. As to time point: after dendritic cell vaccination, including at tumor progression/relapse. Libraries were prepared by immunoSEQ multiplex PCR; TCRdb keeps only in-frame clonotypes and omits some of them. Of around 87,000 clones listed, around 83% were seen once; the top ten hold under 7%. The material was blood, obtained after dendritic cell vaccination. The receptors derive from a human donor with glioblastoma.

The chain has TRBV2 and TRBJ1-5; tentatively, D is TRBD1 (5 bases). Per germline, CDR1 SNHLY and CDR2 FYNNEI. The ends were cut back, 8 bases at V and 2 bases at J, with 7 bases in the middle. The CDR3 spans 12 residues. The CDR3 loop reads CASGAGNQPQHF. The CDR3 DNA is TGTGCCAGCGGGGCAGGCAATCAGCCCCAGCATTTT.

This clone was found once. J is TRBJ1-4 and V is TRBV2, with 9 positions matching TRBD1. CDR1 is SNHLY, CDR2 FYNNEI, per germline. The junction had 12 bases not matched to a gene; V was cut back by 5 bases and J by 8 bases. The CDR3 loop spans 16 amino acids. The CDR3 loop is CASSFGTGFRGEKLFF. CDR3 coding DNA: TGTGCCAGCAGTTTCGGGACAGGGTTTCGAGGGGAAAAACTGTTTTTT.

Written as DNA, the CDR3 is TGTGCCAGTAGTCTGGGACAGGGGAATCAGCCCCAGCATTTT. Encoded protein: CASSLGQGNQPQHF. The J gene is TRBJ1-5, the V gene TRBV19, with 10 bases aligning to TRBD1. CDR3 length: 14 residues. V gave up 5 bases and J gave up 4 bases; unmatched junction bases: 2. Germline assignment: CDR1 LNHDA and CDR2 SQIVND (reference sequence).

This rearrangement joins TRBV29-1 to TRBJ2-1, with 12 bases aligning to TRBD2. The CDR3 extends over 17 amino acids. V gave up 4 bases and J gave up 1 base; unmatched junction bases: 8. The germline V gene has CDR1 SQVTM and CDR2 ANQGSEA. CDR3 in DNA: TGCAGCGTTGTTTCTAGCGGGGGGGCCAGGTCCTACAATGAGCAGTTCTTC. Protein: CSVVSSGGARSYNEQFF.

The chain combines TRBV10-3 with TRBJ1-4, with 11 bases identical to TRBD1. Looked up from germline, CDR1 is ENHRY and CDR2 is SYGVKD. The CDR3 spans 15 residues. With V trimmed by 2 bases and J by 6 bases, 2 bases remained unmatched. The CDR3 DNA is TGTGCCATCAGTGAGACGGGACAGGGGGATGAAAAACTGTTTTTT. This encodes CAISETGQGDEKLFF.

The chain couples TRBV2 to TRBJ2-7; TRBD1 matches 7 bases. This CDR3 comprises 13 residues. The J segment lost 5 bases and the V segment lost 10 bases, leaving 11 bases of the junction unmatched. Germline lookup yields CDR1 SNHLY and CDR2 FYNNEI. CDR3 DNA: TGTGCCACCCAGAGACAGGGTGGACACGAGCAGTACTTC. This encodes CATQRQGGHEQYF.

This clone is medium-sized (0.01 to 0.1%) within its sample. The chain has TRBV10-3 and TRBJ2-1, with TRBD1 identical over 9 bases. CDR1 is ENHRY and CDR2 is SYGVKD in the germline V gene. Unmatched junction bases numbered 8, after V lost 6 bases and J lost 8 bases. CDR3 size: 14 residues. The CDR3 DNA reads TGTGCCATCAGAGGGACAGGGACTGTAGATGAGCAGTTCTTC. The encoded protein is CAIRGTGTVDEQFF.

The chain has TRBV11-2 and TRBJ1-2; no clear D gene. Looked up from germline, CDR1 is SGHAT and CDR2 is FQNNGV. V dropped 1 base and J dropped 3 bases, with 12 bases sitting between them. The CDR3 has 15 amino acids. CDR3 residues: CASSLAGSGHYGYTF. CDR3 sequence (DNA): TGTGCCAGCAGCTTAGCGGGATCAGGCCACTATGGCTACACCTTC.

V and J are TRBV28 and TRBJ1-1; 9 nucleotides match TRBD1. The CDR3 consists of 14 residues. Trimming at V came to 3 bases and at J to 3 bases, leaving 2 bases not matched to a gene. Germline CDR1 reads MDHEN; CDR2 reads SYDVKM. CDR3: CASSLTGGYTEAFF. CDR3 nucleotide sequence: TGTGCCAGCAGTTTGACAGGGGGGTACACTGAAGCTTTCTTT.

This clone was counted at least ten times. V gene TRBV28 combines with J gene TRBJ1-5; D is unclear. This CDR3 is 14 amino acids long. Trimming stripped 3 bases from V and 2 bases from J, with 8 bases between. Germline V gene sequence: CDR1 MDHEN, CDR2 SYDVKM. This CDR3 reads CASSLEQRNQPQHF. As DNA, the CDR3 is TGTGCCAGCAGTTTGGAACAGCGCAATCAGCCCCAGCATTTT.